This passage covers 14 T cell receptor beta chains from one sample sequenced in a study of cytomegalovirus exposure and HLA in healthy donors. PCR primers comprised 60 Vbeta and 13 Jbeta primers. Sequencing was performed with immunoSEQ multiplex PCR; in TCRdb, only in-frame clones are kept and a portion is missing. The sample records about 230,000 clones, more than 60% being singletons. Sequencing was done on a sample of PBMCs. The receptors here all came from a woman in her fifties or sixties in good health and CMV-seropositive.

This clone was seen more than once but under ten times. The V and J genes are TRBV9 and TRBJ1-6; 9 nucleotides align to TRBD1. The CDR3 runs to 15 residues. Unmatched junction bases numbered 5, after V lost 2 bases and J lost 8 bases. Germline loops: CDR1 SGDLS, CDR2 YYNGEE. CDR3: CASSVRDRAYSPLHF. The CDR3 DNA is TGTGCCAGCAGCGTCCGGGACAGGGCTTATTCACCCCTCCACTTT.

This chain joins TRBV5-1 and TRBJ2-7, with 8 bases identical to TRBD1. The CDR3 covers 15 residues. Germline-derived CDR1 and CDR2 are SGHRS and YFSETQ. V shed 4 bases and J 2 bases; nucleotides not matched to a gene: 8. The CDR3 DNA is TGCGCCAGCAGCGCCTACTGGGGACAGGCCTACGAGCAGTACTTC. Translated: CASSAYWGQAYEQYF.

The chain couples TRBV11-1 to TRBJ1-1; TRBD1 agrees at 7 bases. V was clipped by 5 bases and J by 11 bases; unmatched bases: 14. Germline CDR1 SGHAT, CDR2 FQDESV (reference sequence). CDR3 length: 14 residues. CDR3 loop: CASSPLAGQSSAFF. The CDR3 region has the DNA TGTGCCAGCAGCCCCCTCGCGGGACAGTCATCGGCTTTCTTT.

The gene calls are TRBV2 and TRBJ2-7, with D maybe TRBD1 (5 bases). The CDR3 is 13 residues long. CDR1 is SNHLY and CDR2 is FYNNEI in the germline V gene. V gave up 6 bases and J gave up 0 bases, with 9 bases separating them. The CDR3 reads CASRVDSSYEQYF. The CDR3 DNA reads TGTGCCAGCAGGGTAGACAGCTCCTACGAGCAGTACTTC.

The chain recombines TRBV4-3 with TRBJ2-7, with D possibly TRBD1 on 6 matching bases. Per germline, CDR1 LGHNA and CDR2 YSLEER. This CDR3 has 14 amino acids. With 2 bases removed from V and 2 bases from J, the gap between germline ends came to 10 bases. The CDR3 here is CASSQRTEAYEQYF. In DNA, the CDR3 is TGCGCCAGCAGCCAACGGACAGAGGCCTACGAGCAGTACTTC.

The chain couples TRBV6-6 to TRBJ1-2; 7 bases line up with TRBD1. The CDR3 spans 16 residues. The germline V gene encodes CDR1 MNHNY and CDR2 SVGAGI (reference sequence). V shed 6 bases, J shed 4 bases, and the junction held 14 bases outside the gene matches. In DNA, the CDR3 is TGTGCCAGCAGCACCGTAGGGGGACAGCTTATCTATGGCTACACCTTC. Translation: CASSTVGGQLIYGYTF.

The chain is built from TRBV10-3 and TRBJ1-3; 8 nucleotides align to TRBD1. CDR1 and CDR2 (germline): ENHRY, SYGVKD. Losses at the gene ends were 8 bases for V and 4 bases for J; bases not matched to a gene: 19. The CDR3 totals 18 residues. CDR3 sequence reads: CAIGDRGKMESRGNTIYF. In DNA, the CDR3 is TGTGCCATCGGAGACAGGGGAAAGATGGAATCGAGGGGAAACACCATATATTTT.

V gene TRBV10-2 combines with J gene TRBJ1-3; D perhaps matches TRBD1 (5 bases). Per the germline V gene, CDR1 is WSHSY and CDR2 is SAAADI. The V and J ends lost 4 bases and 2 bases respectively, with 12 bases between them. This CDR3 is built from 15 residues. The CDR3 DNA is TGCGCCAGCAGTGTTATAGCGGGGGCTGGAAACACCATATATTTT. It encodes CASSVIAGAGNTIYF.

The chain recombines TRBV21-1 with TRBJ1-3; TRBD1, as called in the table, went unchecked against the DNA. TRBV21-1 is tagged as a pseudogene. The CDR3 consists of 15 residues. The CDR3 nucleotides are TGTGCCAGCAGCACTGGACAGCTCTCTGGAAACACCATATATTTT. It codes for CASSTGQLSGNTIYF.

The chain recombines TRBV10-3 with TRBJ2-2; maybe TRBD1 (5 bases). The CDR3 spans 15 residues. V was trimmed by 5 bases and J by 0 bases, leaving 10 bases between them. Germline CDR1 is ENHRY and CDR2 is SYGVKD. The CDR3 loop reads CAISKGITNTGELFF. In nucleotides, the CDR3 is TGTGCCATCAGTAAGGGGATTACGAACACCGGGGAGCTGTTTTTT.

The rearrangement links TRBV5-1 to TRBJ2-2; D possibly corresponds to TRBD2 (6 bases). The V and J ends lost 6 bases and 3 bases respectively, with 18 bases between them. Germline CDR1 reads SGHRS; CDR2 reads YFSETQ. This CDR3 region has 16 residues. The CDR3: CASTEGTLADTGELFF. The DNA for the CDR3 is TGCGCCAGCACCGAAGGGACTCTCGCTGACACCGGGGAGCTGTTTTTT.

This clone has only one observation. This chain joins TRBV18 and TRBJ1-4; possibly TRBD1 for D (5 bases). Trimming removed 6 bases at V and 5 bases at J, with 13 bases between. This CDR3 contains 14 residues. In germline, CDR1 is KGHSH, CDR2 LQKENI. CDR3 nucleotides: TGTGCCAGCTCCCCCCGCGGGGGGAATGAAAAACTGTTTTTT. This encodes CASSPRGGNEKLFF.

J is TRBJ2-1 and V is TRBV27; unclear D gene. The CDR3 runs to 12 residues. Germline V lookup: CDR1 MNHEY, CDR2 SMNVEV (reference sequence). With 5 bases removed from V and 9 bases from J, the gap between germline ends came to 11 bases. The CDR3 region has the DNA TGTGCCAGCAGTCCCTCCGGGTCTGAGCAGTTCTTC. Amino acid sequence: CASSPSGSEQFF.

The chain employs TRBV19 and TRBJ1-1; D call uncertain. The V end lost 7 bases, the J end lost 0 bases, and 12 bases lay between the germline ends. The CDR3 runs to 14 residues. Germline V gene lookup returns CDR1 LNHDA and CDR2 SQIVND (reference sequence). CDR3 coding DNA: TGTGCCAGTACTCGTACAGCCCTGAACACTGAAGCTTTCTTT. Translating it yields CASTRTALNTEAFF.